This T cell receptor beta chain was recorded in a study of cytomegalovirus exposure and HLA in healthy donors. The study's findings and limits: Earlier findings revealed that most TCR beta V segments proved productive either about 90% or about 30% of the time. It was fewer than 200 TCR beta chains that were listed as cytomegalovirus-associated.

A note on this clone: Its antigen is as yet unknown.

This CDR3 is 14 amino acids long. V lost 1 base and J 8 bases, leaving 12 bases between the germline ends. Germline loops: CDR1 SGHNT, CDR2 YYREEE (reference sequence). Primers: 60 Vbeta forward and 13 Jbeta reverse. Repertoires were generated with immunoSEQ multiplex PCR, while TCRdb's copy carries only in-frame clones and drops some. The top ten hold 1.9% of the sample, which has 150,000 to 200,000 clones, 80% to 90% seen once. The V gene is TRBV5-4, the J gene TRBJ1-4; D is perhaps TRBD1 (5 bases). The receptor was isolated from a man between 18 and 29 years old in good health and CMV-seronegative. The sample taken for sequencing was PBMCs. The CDR3 sequence: CASSLPGFSEKLFF. CDR3 bases: TGTGCCAGCAGCTTGCCAGGGTTCAGCGAAAAACTGTTTTTT. Combining the CDR3 with reference TRBV5-4 and TRBJ1-4 gives the whole variable domain ETGVTQSPTHLIKTRGQQVTLRCSSQSGHNTVSWYQQALGQGPQFIFQYYREEENGRGNFPPRFSGLQFPNYSSELNVNALELDDSALYLCASSLPGFSEKLFFGSGTQLSVL.